A single sample gave rise to the 30 T cell receptor beta chains below, sequenced in a study of shared clonotypes between healthy human individuals. Generated by immunoSEQ multiplex PCR, the TCRdb table keeps only in-frame clones and is missing some. There are 1.5 million to 1.9 million clones in the sample; about 98% occur only once, and 0.4% to 0.55% lies in the top ten. The sequencing sample was made of naive CD4+ T cells sorted from blood. Subset in this sample: CD45RA+ positively selected. The receptors originated from a man under 40 in good health.

This rearrangement joins TRBV28 to TRBJ1-2; D is undetermined. V was shortened by 6 bases and J by 3 bases, with 14 bases between the two germline ends. Germline CDR1 reads MDHEN; CDR2 reads SYDVKM. This CDR3 has 14 residues. The CDR3: CASSQPSGDYGYTF. CDR3 coding DNA: TGTGCCAGCAGCCAGCCGTCGGGTGACTATGGCTACACCTTC.

J is TRBJ1-5 and V is TRBV18; D is undetermined. This CDR3 is 17 amino acids long. Trimming stripped 2 bases from V and 5 bases from J, with 19 bases between. Germline CDR1 reads KGHSH; CDR2 reads LQKENI. The CDR3, as DNA: TGTGCCAGCTCACCAAGTACTGCCGGGAACAGCGATCAGCCCCAGCATTTT. Protein: CASSPSTAGNSDQPQHF.

The chain recombines TRBV29-1 with TRBJ2-7, with D hard to call. Trimming removed 4 bases from V and 2 bases from J, with 18 bases in between. The germline gives CDR1 SQVTM, CDR2 ANQGSEA. The CDR3 runs to 15 residues. The CDR3 reads CSVGIPKAATYEQYF. CDR3 DNA sequence: TGCAGCGTTGGAATCCCAAAGGCAGCCACCTACGAGCAGTACTTC.

This clone has just one count. In the same sample, other DNA sequences code for this CDR3. The chain has TRBV5-1 and TRBJ2-1; the D gene is possibly TRBD2 (6 bases). With 0 bases removed from V and 1 base from J, the gap between germline ends came to 8 bases. Germline V gene data show CDR1 as SGHRS and CDR2 as YFSETQ. This CDR3 region has 15 residues. The CDR3 is CASSLGGTSYNEQFF. DNA of the CDR3: TGCGCCAGCAGCTTGGGCGGGACTTCCTACAATGAGCAGTTCTTC.

Remarks on this clone: Other DNA variants within this sample encode the same CDR3. CDR3 loop: CASSPRQGGYNEQFF. In DNA, the CDR3 is TGTGCCAGCTCACCAAGACAGGGGGGCTACAATGAGCAGTTCTTC. The chain couples TRBV18 to TRBJ2-1; 9 nucleotides match TRBD1. Germline V gene sequence: CDR1 KGHSH, CDR2 LQKENI. The length of the CDR3 is 15 residues. V lost 2 bases and J lost 3; bases outside the gene matches: 2.

The V gene is TRBV11-3, the J gene TRBJ2-7, with D possibly TRBD2 on 5 matching bases. CDR1 is SGHNT and CDR2 is YENEEA in the germline V gene. V lost 1 base to trimming and J lost 7 bases, with 23 bases between them. This CDR3 is 17 amino acids long. CDR3 residues: CASSLGGARGKAGEQYF. The DNA for the CDR3 is TGTGCCAGCAGCTTAGGAGGCGCCCGGGGAAAGGCCGGGGAGCAGTACTTC. Complete variable domain (other parts from reference TRBV11-3 and TRBJ2-7): EAGVVQSPRYKIIEKKQPVAFWCNPISGHNTLYWYLQNLGQGPELLIRYENEEAVDDSQLPKDRFSAERLKGVDSTLKIQPAELGDSAVYLCASSLGGARGKAGEQYFGPGTRLTVT.

V gene TRBV5-1 combines with J gene TRBJ2-3; D gene uncertain. CDR1 SGHRS and CDR2 YFSETQ come from the germline V gene. The CDR3 covers 15 residues. Trimming took 1 base from V and 2 from J, leaving 11 bases between them. The DNA for the CDR3 is TGCGCCAGCAGCTTGTTGTCACGGATCACAGATACGCAGTATTTT. The encoded protein is CASSLLSRITDTQYF.

V usage is TRBV29-1 and J usage is TRBJ2-7, with D maybe TRBD1 (6 bases). This CDR3 contains 14 residues. Looked up from germline, CDR1 is SQVTM and CDR2 is ANQGSEA. V was pared by 2 bases and J by 2 bases, with 13 bases between. The CDR3 DNA follows: TGCAGCGTTGAATTCGGAACAGGGCCCTACGAGCAGTACTTC. Its protein product is CSVEFGTGPYEQYF.

The J gene is TRBJ2-7, the V gene TRBV6-1, with D possibly matching TRBD2 (5 bases). The CDR3 contains 12 residues. Germline CDR1 is MNHNS and CDR2 is SASEGT. The V end was cut by 6 bases, the J end by 4 bases, with 10 bases between. The CDR3 region has the DNA TGTGCCAGCAGGGAGGTAGGGTACGAGCAGTACTTC. Translation: CASREVGYEQYF.

V is TRBV7-2 and J is TRBJ2-7; D is uncertain. CDR1 is SGHTA, CDR2 FQGNSA, per germline. Trimming pared 5 bases from V and 0 bases from J, leaving 8 bases between. This CDR3 comprises 13 residues. CDR3 bases: TGTGCCAGCAGCCCAAGCGTCTCCTACGAGCAGTACTTC. Translating gives CASSPSVSYEQYF.

This clone was detected once. At the DNA level, this CDR3 is encoded by other sequences in the same sample as well. V is TRBV28 and J is TRBJ2-7; D gene ambiguous. Germline assignment: CDR1 MDHEN and CDR2 SYDVKM. The CDR3 contains 11 residues. Trimming pared 7 bases from V and 2 bases from J, leaving 6 bases between. The CDR3, as DNA: TGTGCCAGCACGCGCGCCTACGAGCAGTACTTC. Protein: CASTRAYEQYF.

This clone came up once. The chain has TRBV11-2 and TRBJ2-2, with a tentative D call TRBD1 (6 bases). The CDR3 has 16 residues. V lost 4 bases to trimming and J lost 3 bases, with 15 bases between them. Looked up from germline, CDR1 is SGHAT and CDR2 is FQNNGV. Here the CDR3 DNA reads TGTGCCAGCAGCTCGAACGGCCAGGGGTACACCGGGGAGCTGTTTTTT. Encoded protein: CASSSNGQGYTGELFF.

This clone was seen just once. This chain joins TRBV6-7 and TRBJ2-1, with 7 bases identical to TRBD1. TRBV6-7 is reported as an ORF; its role is uncertain. The CDR3 totals 14 residues. V lost 7 bases and J lost 8; bases outside the gene matches: 11. In DNA, the CDR3 is TGTGCCAGCAACCCTCGACAGGGTCACCATGAGCAGTTCTTC. Its protein is CASNPRQGHHEQFF.

The chain employs TRBV5-4 and TRBJ2-7, with D possibly called TRBD1 or TRBD2 (5 bases each). This CDR3 comprises 13 residues. Trimming removed 0 bases at V and 3 bases at J, with 7 bases between. Germline CDR1 reads SGHNT; CDR2 reads YYREEE (reference sequence). The CDR3 region has the DNA TGTGCCAGCAGCTTGGATGGGGGCTACGAGCAGTACTTC. Its translation is CASSLDGGYEQYF.

The chain uses TRBV28 and TRBJ1-2; D gene ambiguous. The germline V gene has CDR1 MDHEN and CDR2 SYDVKM. The CDR3 covers 13 residues. V was shortened by 2 bases and J by 5 bases, with 9 bases between the two germline ends. The CDR3: CASSLEGFYGYTF. CDR3 DNA sequence: TGTGCCAGCAGTTTAGAGGGCTTTTATGGCTACACCTTC.

This chain's CDR3 is CAISEPPAGRTGELFF. The DNA of the CDR3 is TGTGCCATCAGTGAGCCCCCGGCGGGGAGGACCGGGGAGCTGTTTTTT. The chain joins TRBV10-3 to TRBJ2-2; a possible D gene is TRBD2 (6 bases). This CDR3 is built from 16 residues. CDR1 ENHRY and CDR2 SYGVKD come from the germline V gene. V was trimmed by 2 bases and J by 5 bases, leaving 15 bases between them.

The V and J genes are TRBV6-1 and TRBJ1-5; D not resolved. The CDR3 runs 11 residues. The germline CDR1 and CDR2 sequences are MNHNS and SASEGT. V was shortened by 4 bases and J by 7 bases, with 5 bases between the two germline ends. CDR3 amino acids: CASSATQPQHF. The CDR3 nucleotides are TGTGCCAGCAGTGCTACGCAGCCCCAGCATTTT.

This clone was observed a handful of times. Other DNA sequences in this sample translate to the same CDR3. The chain is built from TRBV5-1 and TRBJ1-5; D gene unclear. The CDR3 contains 12 residues. The V and J ends lost 0 bases and 6 bases respectively, with 4 bases between them. Germline CDR1 and CDR2: SGHRS and YFSETQ. This chain's CDR3 is CASSLEGQPQHF. Here the CDR3 DNA reads TGCGCCAGCAGCTTGGAAGGTCAGCCCCAGCATTTT.

The CDR3 sequence is CAWRRTGKWNTEAFF. The CDR3 nucleotides are TGTGCCTGGAGACGGACAGGGAAGTGGAACACTGAAGCTTTCTTT. The chain employs TRBV30 and TRBJ1-1; 8 nucleotides match TRBD1. The germline V gene encodes CDR1 GTSNPN and CDR2 SVGIG (reference sequence). Germline trimming cut 3 bases from V and 1 base from J; bases unmatched to any gene: 7. This CDR3 contains 15 residues.

This chain uses TRBV10-1 with TRBJ1-1; D remains ambiguous. Trimming cost V 6 bases and J 3 bases, with 11 bases left between them. The CDR3 spans 13 residues. Germline assignment: CDR1 WNHNN and CDR2 SYGVQD (reference sequence). The CDR3 DNA is TGCGCCAGCAGGGATGACACCCACACTGAAGCTTTCTTT. Translated, it gives CASRDDTHTEAFF.

As DNA, the CDR3 is TGTGCCAGCAGCTTAGCTTTAGCGGGGTACTCCTACGAGCAGTACTTC. It is translated as CASSLALAGYSYEQYF. This chain connects TRBV7-6 to TRBJ2-7; 8 nucleotides agree with TRBD2. CDR1 is SGHVS, CDR2 FNYEAQ, per germline. This CDR3 has 16 residues. With 0 bases clipped from V and 0 bases from J, the junction kept 4 bases outside the gene matches. Filled out from reference TRBV7-6 and TRBJ2-7, the complete variable domain reads GAGVSQSPRYKVTKRGQDVALRCDPISGHVSLYWYRQALGQGPEFLTYFNYEAQQDKSGLPNDRFSAERPEGSISTLTIQRTEQRDSAMYRCASSLALAGYSYEQYFGPGTRLTVT.

This chain links TRBV4-1 with TRBJ2-3; no reliable D call. V was cut by 3 bases and J by 5 bases, with 9 bases left in between. The germline V gene encodes CDR1 MGHRA and CDR2 YSYEKL. The CDR3 contains 13 residues. The CDR3 loop is CASSQYPIDTQYF. In DNA form, the CDR3 reads TGCGCCAGCAGCCAGTACCCTATAGATACGCAGTATTTT.

The chain carries TRBV11-3 and TRBJ1-1; TRBD1 matches at 8 bases. There are 14 residues in the CDR3. Looked up from germline, CDR1 is SGHNT and CDR2 is YENEEA. J lost 1 base, V lost 5 bases, and 3 bases had no gene match. The CDR3 sequence: CASSPGQGNTEAFF. CDR3 nucleotide sequence: TGTGCCAGCAGCCCTGGACAGGGGAACACTGAAGCTTTCTTT.

V usage is TRBV7-3 and J usage is TRBJ2-1; D may be TRBD1 or TRBD2 (5 bases each). The V and J ends lost 3 bases and 9 bases respectively, with 18 bases between them. Germline loops: CDR1 SGHTA, CDR2 FQGTGA. The CDR3 is made up of 15 amino acids. The CDR3: CASSFSGPGSGEQFF. The CDR3 bases are TGTGCCAGCAGCTTTTCAGGGCCGGGATCCGGTGAGCAGTTCTTC.

The count of this clone is one. The CDR3 protein is CASSYTGGGETQYF. Here the CDR3 DNA reads TGTGCCAGCAGCTACACAGGGGGTGGAGAGACCCAGTACTTC. The chain couples TRBV5-5 to TRBJ2-5, with TRBD1 matching 8 bases. The germline V gene has CDR1 SGHKS and CDR2 YYEKEE (reference sequence). The CDR3 consists of 14 residues. V shed 3 bases and J 4 bases; nucleotides not matched to a gene: 5.

This chain uses TRBV15 with TRBJ1-5; D is unclear. The CDR3 has 17 residues. CDR1 and CDR2 (germline): LNHNV, YYDKDF (reference sequence). V was trimmed by 0 bases and J by 1 base, leaving 13 bases between them. CDR3 bases: TGTGCCACCAGCAGAGATCCCCCGGTTTTAAGCAATCAGCCCCAGCATTTT. Translating gives CATSRDPPVLSNQPQHF.

The gene calls are TRBV28 and TRBJ1-4; D not resolved. The CDR3 has 13 residues. The ends were cut back, 2 bases at V and 10 bases at J, with 11 bases in the middle. The V gene's germline CDR1 is MDHEN and CDR2 SYDVKM. This CDR3 reads CASSLLLLGKLFF. CDR3 coding DNA: TGTGCCAGCAGTTTACTTCTCCTCGGAAAACTGTTTTTT. Looking up the rest from reference TRBV28 and TRBJ1-4 gives the full variable domain: DVKVTQSSRYLVKRTGEKVFLECVQDMDHENMFWYRQDPGLGLRLIYFSYDVKMKEKGDIPEGYSVSREKKERFSLILESASTNQTSMYLCASSLLLLGKLFFGSGTQLSVL.

The chain couples TRBV27 to TRBJ2-3; 8 bases align to TRBD2. Germline V gene sequence: CDR1 MNHEY, CDR2 SMNVEV (reference sequence). The V segment lost 0 bases and the J segment 4 bases; nucleotides outside the gene matches: 9. The CDR3 runs 17 residues. Here the CDR3 DNA reads TGTGCCAGCAGTTTATCGGGGCCAGCGGGAGCTGCAGATACGCAGTATTTT. Its translation is CASSLSGPAGAADTQYF.

The chain links TRBV2 to TRBJ1-5; a weak D match, TRBD1 (6 bases). This CDR3 is built from 14 residues. Trimming shortened V by 1 base and J by 2 bases, and 6 bases separated the two germline ends. Germline V gene sequence: CDR1 SNHLY, CDR2 FYNNEI. CDR3 loop: CASSEGTGNQPQHF. In DNA form, the CDR3 reads TGTGCCAGCAGTGAAGGGACAGGCAATCAGCCCCAGCATTTT. Complete variable domain (other parts from reference TRBV2 and TRBJ1-5): EPEVTQTPSHQVTQMGQEVILRCVPISNHLYFYWYRQILGQKVEFLVSFYNNEISEKSEIFDDQFSVERPDGSNFTLKIRSTKLEDSAMYFCASSEGTGNQPQHFGDGTRLSIL.

The CDR3 here is CASSAQGSYNEQFF. CDR3 coding DNA: TGTGCCAGCTCAGCACAGGGCTCCTACAATGAGCAGTTCTTC. The chain couples TRBV18 to TRBJ2-1, with a possible D match to TRBD1 (6 bases). CDR3 length equals 14 residues. Deletions cut 5 bases from V and 0 bases from J, with 8 bases between. The germline CDR1 and CDR2 sequences are KGHSH and LQKENI.